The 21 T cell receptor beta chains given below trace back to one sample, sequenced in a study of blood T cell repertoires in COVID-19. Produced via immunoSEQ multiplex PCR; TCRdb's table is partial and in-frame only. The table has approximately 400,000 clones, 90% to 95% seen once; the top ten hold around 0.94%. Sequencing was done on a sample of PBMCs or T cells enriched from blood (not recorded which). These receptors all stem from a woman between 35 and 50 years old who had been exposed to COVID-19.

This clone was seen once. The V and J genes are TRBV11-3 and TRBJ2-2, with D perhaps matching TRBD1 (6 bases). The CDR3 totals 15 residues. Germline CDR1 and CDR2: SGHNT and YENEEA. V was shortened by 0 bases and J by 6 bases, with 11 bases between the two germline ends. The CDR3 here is CASSLDLRGSGELFF. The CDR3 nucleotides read TGTGCCAGCAGCTTAGATCTCAGGGGATCCGGGGAGCTGTTTTTT.

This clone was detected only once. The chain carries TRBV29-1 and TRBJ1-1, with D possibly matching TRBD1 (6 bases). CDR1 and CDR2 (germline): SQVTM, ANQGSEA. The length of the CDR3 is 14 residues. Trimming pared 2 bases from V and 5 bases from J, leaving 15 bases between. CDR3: CSVEFTGRQTEAFF. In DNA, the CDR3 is TGCAGCGTTGAATTTACAGGGAGACAAACTGAAGCTTTCTTT.

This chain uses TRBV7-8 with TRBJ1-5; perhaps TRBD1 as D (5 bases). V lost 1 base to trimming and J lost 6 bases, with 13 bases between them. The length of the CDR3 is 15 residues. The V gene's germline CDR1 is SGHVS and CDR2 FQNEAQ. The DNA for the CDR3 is TGTGCCAGCAGCTTAGTGGGTACAGGTGGTCAGCCCCAGCATTTT. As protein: CASSLVGTGGQPQHF.

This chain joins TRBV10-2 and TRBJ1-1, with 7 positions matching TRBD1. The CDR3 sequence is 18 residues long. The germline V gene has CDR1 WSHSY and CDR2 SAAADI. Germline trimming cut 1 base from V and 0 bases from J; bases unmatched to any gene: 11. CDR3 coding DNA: TGCGCCAGCAGTGAGTGGGCTGGGGGCCAGGGGGTGAACACTGAAGCTTTCTTT. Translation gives CASSEWAGGQGVNTEAFF.

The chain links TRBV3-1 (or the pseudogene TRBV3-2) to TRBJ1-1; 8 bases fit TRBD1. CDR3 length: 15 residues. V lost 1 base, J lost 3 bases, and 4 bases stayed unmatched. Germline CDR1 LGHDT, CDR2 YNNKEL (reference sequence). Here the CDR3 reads CASSQAGGRDTEAFF. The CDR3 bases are TGTGCCAGCAGCCAAGCAGGGGGCAGGGACACTGAAGCTTTCTTT.

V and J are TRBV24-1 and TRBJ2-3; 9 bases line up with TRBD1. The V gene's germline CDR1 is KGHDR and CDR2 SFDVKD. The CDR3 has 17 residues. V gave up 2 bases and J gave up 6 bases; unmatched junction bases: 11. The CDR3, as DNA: TGTGCCACCAGTGATTCATGGGACAGGGAAGGGATGGATACGCAGTATTTT. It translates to CATSDSWDREGMDTQYF.

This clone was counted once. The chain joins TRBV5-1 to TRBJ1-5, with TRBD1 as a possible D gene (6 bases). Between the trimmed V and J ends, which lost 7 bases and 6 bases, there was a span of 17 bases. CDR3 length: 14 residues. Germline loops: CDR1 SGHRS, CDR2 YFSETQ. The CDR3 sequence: CASAEQGAGQPQHF. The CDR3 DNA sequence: TGCGCCAGCGCAGAACAGGGCGCGGGTCAGCCCCAGCATTTT. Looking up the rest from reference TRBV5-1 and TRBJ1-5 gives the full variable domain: KAGVTQTPRYLIKTRGQQVTLSCSPISGHRSVSWYQQTPGQGLQFLFEYFSETQRNKGNFPGRFSGRQFSNSRSEMNVSTLELGDSALYLCASAEQGAGQPQHFGDGTRLSIL.

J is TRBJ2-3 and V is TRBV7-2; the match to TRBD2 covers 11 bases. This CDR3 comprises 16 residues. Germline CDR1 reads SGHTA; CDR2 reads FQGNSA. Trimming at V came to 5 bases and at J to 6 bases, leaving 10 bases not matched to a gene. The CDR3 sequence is CASSENSGRAGDTQYF. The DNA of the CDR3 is TGTGCCAGCAGCGAGAATAGCGGGAGGGCAGGTGATACGCAGTATTTT.

The CDR3 nucleotides read TGTGCCAGCAGACAGACAGGGGGTGGTGAAAAACTGTTTTTT. Its protein is CASRQTGGGEKLFF. V is TRBV14 and J is TRBJ1-4, with 9 bases matching TRBD1. V shed 6 bases, J shed 7 bases, and the junction held 6 bases outside the gene matches. In germline, CDR1 is SGHDN, CDR2 FVKESK. The CDR3 consists of 14 residues.

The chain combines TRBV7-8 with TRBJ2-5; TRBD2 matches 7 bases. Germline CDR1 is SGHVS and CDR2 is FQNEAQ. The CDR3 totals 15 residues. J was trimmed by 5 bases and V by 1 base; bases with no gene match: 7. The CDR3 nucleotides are TGTGCCAGCAGCTTAGTGCTAGCGGCCTCCGAGACCCAGTACTTC. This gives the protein CASSLVLAASETQYF.

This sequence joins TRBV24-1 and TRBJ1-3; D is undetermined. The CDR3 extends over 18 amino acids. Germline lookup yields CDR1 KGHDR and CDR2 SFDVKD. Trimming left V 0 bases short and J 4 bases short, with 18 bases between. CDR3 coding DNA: TGTGCCACCAGTGATTTGCTCGGTAAGTTTGTATCCGGAAACACCATATATTTT. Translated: CATSDLLGKFVSGNTIYF.

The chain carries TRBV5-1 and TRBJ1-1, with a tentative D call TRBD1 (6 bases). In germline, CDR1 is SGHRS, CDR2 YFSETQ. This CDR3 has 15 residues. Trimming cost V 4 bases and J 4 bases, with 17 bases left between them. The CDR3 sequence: CASSPRGGEGTEAFF. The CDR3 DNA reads TGCGCCAGCAGCCCCAGGGGCGGCGAGGGCACTGAAGCTTTCTTT.

Written as DNA, the CDR3 is TGCGCCAGCAGCCAAGAGAGAAAATATGGCTACACCTTC. This sequence encodes CASSQERKYGYTF. This chain joins TRBV4-3 and TRBJ1-2; D gene uncertain. Trimming removed 0 bases at V and 5 bases at J, with 7 bases between. The germline V gene encodes CDR1 LGHNA and CDR2 YSLEER. The CDR3 has 13 residues.

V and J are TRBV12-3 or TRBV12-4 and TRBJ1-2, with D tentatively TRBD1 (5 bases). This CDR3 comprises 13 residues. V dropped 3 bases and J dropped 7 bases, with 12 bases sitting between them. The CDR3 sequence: CASSFQGGRGYTF. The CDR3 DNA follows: TGTGCCAGCAGTTTTCAGGGAGGCCGTGGCTACACCTTC.

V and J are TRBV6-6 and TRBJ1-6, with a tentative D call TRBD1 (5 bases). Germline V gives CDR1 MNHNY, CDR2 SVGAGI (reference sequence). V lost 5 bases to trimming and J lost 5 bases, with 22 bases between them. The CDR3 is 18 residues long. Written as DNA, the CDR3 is TGTGCCAGCAGTCAGACGGACTTCGGGGGAGACCATAATTCACCCCTCCACTTT. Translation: CASSQTDFGGDHNSPLHF.

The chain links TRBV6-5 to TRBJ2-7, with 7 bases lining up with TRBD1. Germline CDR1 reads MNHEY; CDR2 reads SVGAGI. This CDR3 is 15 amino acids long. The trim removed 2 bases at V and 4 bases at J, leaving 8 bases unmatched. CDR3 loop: CASSYMGRGKYEQYF. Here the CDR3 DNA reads TGTGCCAGCAGTTACATGGGCAGGGGGAAGTACGAGCAGTACTTC.

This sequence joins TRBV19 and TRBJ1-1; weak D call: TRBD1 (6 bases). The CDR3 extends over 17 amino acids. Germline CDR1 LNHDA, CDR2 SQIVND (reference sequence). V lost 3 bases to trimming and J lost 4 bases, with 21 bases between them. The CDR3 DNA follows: TGTGCCAGTAGTATCCAGGGGCGCCACCCTGTGAGCACTGAAGCTTTCTTT. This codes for CASSIQGRHPVSTEAFF.

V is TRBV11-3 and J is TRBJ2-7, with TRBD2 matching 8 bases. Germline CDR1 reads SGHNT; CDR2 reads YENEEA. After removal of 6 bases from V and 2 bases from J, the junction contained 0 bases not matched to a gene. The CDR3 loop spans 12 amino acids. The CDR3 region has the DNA TGTGCCAGCAGGCGGGAGGCCTACGAGCAGTACTTC. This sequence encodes CASRREAYEQYF.

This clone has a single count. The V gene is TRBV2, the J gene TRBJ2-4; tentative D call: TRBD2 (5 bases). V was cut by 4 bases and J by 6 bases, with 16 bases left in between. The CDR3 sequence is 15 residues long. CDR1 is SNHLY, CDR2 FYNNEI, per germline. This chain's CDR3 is CASSVLVRLGNIQYF. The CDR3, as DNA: TGTGCCAGCAGTGTACTAGTTAGGCTCGGAAACATTCAGTACTTC.

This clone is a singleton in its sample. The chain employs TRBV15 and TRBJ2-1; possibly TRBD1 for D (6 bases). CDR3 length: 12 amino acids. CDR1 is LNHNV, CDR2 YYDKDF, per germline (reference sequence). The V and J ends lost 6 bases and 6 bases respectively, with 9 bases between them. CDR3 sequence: CATRLGANEQFF. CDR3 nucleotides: TGTGCCACCAGGTTGGGGGCCAATGAGCAGTTCTTC.

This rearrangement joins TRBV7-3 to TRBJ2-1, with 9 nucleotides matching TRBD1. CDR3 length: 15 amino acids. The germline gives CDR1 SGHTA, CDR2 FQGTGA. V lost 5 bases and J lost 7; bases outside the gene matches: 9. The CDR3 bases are TGTGCCAGCAGCCCGGGGGACAGGGTCGTAAATGAGCAGTTCTTC. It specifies CASSPGDRVVNEQFF.